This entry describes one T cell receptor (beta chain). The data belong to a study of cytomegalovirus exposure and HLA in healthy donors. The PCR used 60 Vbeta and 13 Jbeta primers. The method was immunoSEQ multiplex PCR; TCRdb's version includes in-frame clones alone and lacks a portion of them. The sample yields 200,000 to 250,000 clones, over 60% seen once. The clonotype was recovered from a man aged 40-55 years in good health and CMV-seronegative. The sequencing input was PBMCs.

The CDR3 DNA sequence: TGCGCCAGCAGCCCCGAACCGGGTGAAAAACTGTTTTTT. Translating it yields CASSPEPGEKLFF. The V gene is TRBV5-1, the J gene TRBJ1-4; D is unresolved. The germline V gene encodes CDR1 SGHRS and CDR2 YFSETQ. V lost 4 bases, J lost 7 bases, and 11 bases lay in between. The CDR3 sequence is 13 residues long.